These 2 T cell receptor beta chains were all obtained from the same sample, sequenced in a study of OX40 agonist ivuxolimab in advanced cancers. This table comes from immunoSEQ multiplex PCR, and its TCRdb copy is limited to in-frame clones, with some not included. Of 60,000 to 85,000 clones in the sample, nearly 90% were seen once. This specimen was CD4+ or CD8+ T cells sorted from blood, taken in a trial of the OX40 agonist ivuxolimab. These receptors all stem from an adult with an advanced solid tumor such as melanoma, head and neck, liver or kidney cancer.

This sequence joins TRBV5-1 and TRBJ1-3; no firm D call. The V end was cut by 0 bases, the J end by 0 bases, with 10 bases between. Germline V gene data show CDR1 as SGHRS and CDR2 as YFSETQ. There are 16 residues in the CDR3. CDR3 amino acids: CASSLATSISGNTIYF. DNA for the CDR3: TGCGCCAGCAGCTTGGCGACATCCATCTCTGGAAACACCATATATTTT.

The genes are TRBV6-1 and TRBJ1-2, with 7 bases matching TRBD1. This CDR3 contains 17 residues. The trim removed 1 base at V and 0 bases at J, leaving 8 bases unmatched. Per the germline V gene, CDR1 is MNHNS and CDR2 is SASEGT. The CDR3: CASSEGTNRGANYGYTF. The CDR3 DNA follows: TGTGCCAGCAGTGAAGGGACGAACAGGGGAGCTAACTATGGCTACACCTTC.